These 2 T cell receptor beta chains originate from one sample sequenced in a study of neoadjuvant anti-PD-1 for oral cavity cancer. Sequencing used immunoSEQ multiplex PCR; TCRdb keeps in-frame clones, though not all of them. The table has 9,500 to 12,000 clones, under 65% seen once. Here the sequenced sample was tumor tissue, taken before nivolumab (anti-PD-1) treatment. The receptors come from a person aged 40 to 85 with oral cavity squamous cell carcinoma.

This clone was seen a handful of times. The chain employs TRBV6-1 and TRBJ1-1; a weak D match, TRBD1 (5 bases). V was trimmed by 0 bases and J by 3 bases, leaving 14 bases between them. Looked up from germline, CDR1 is MNHNS and CDR2 is SASEGT. The CDR3 extends over 16 amino acids. Written as DNA, the CDR3 is TGTGCCAGCAGTGAAGCGCTTGGACAACCTTACACTGAAGCTTTCTTT. As protein: CASSEALGQPYTEAFF.

This clone was found a few times. The CDR3 nucleotides read TGTGCCAGCAGCTTAGGCGGGGGGGCATCCTACAATGAGCAGTTCTTC. Its protein product is CASSLGGGASYNEQFF. The chain employs TRBV7-2 and TRBJ2-1; 9 bases fit TRBD2. This CDR3 spans 16 amino acids. The germline gives CDR1 SGHTA, CDR2 FQGNSA. V was clipped by 1 base and J by 1 base; unmatched bases: 2.